The 20 T cell receptor beta chains below all came from one sample that was sequenced in a study of T cells in Graves' hyperthyroidism and ophthalmopathy. TCR beta CDR3 regions were amplified from RNA. An initial round of RT-PCR targeting the TCR CDR3 relied on the HTBI primer set. TCRdb itself ran the multiplex PCR reads through MiXCR, one entry per CDR3 protein. The data hold 300,000 to 400,000 distinct CDR3 sequences, with roughly 18% observed a single time. Material for sequencing was blood. The source of these receptors is a woman in her 50s with Graves' hyperthyroidism.

The rearrangement joins TRBV19 to TRBJ1-1, with a weak D call TRBD1 (6 bases). The germline gives CDR1 LNHDA, CDR2 SQIVND (reference sequence). This CDR3 is 14 amino acids long. Trimming shortened V by 7 bases and J by 1 base, and 13 bases separated the two germline ends. The chain's CDR3 is CASKNREGNTEAFF. DNA for the CDR3: TGTGCCAGTAAAAACAGGGAAGGGAACACTGAAGCTTTCTTT.

This clonotype was seen many times. The chain combines TRBV11-2 with TRBJ2-7; D perhaps matches TRBD2 (5 bases). Trimming left V 2 bases short and J 2 bases short, with 10 bases between. The CDR3 length is 14 residues. Per the germline V gene, CDR1 is SGHAT and CDR2 is FQNNGV. In DNA, the CDR3 is TGTGCCAGCAGCTTAAGAGGGCCCCCCTACGAGCAGTACTTC. It translates to CASSLRGPPYEQYF. Full variable domain (missing parts from reference TRBV11-2 and TRBJ2-7): EAGVAQSPRYKIIEKRQSVAFWCNPISGHATLYWYQQILGQGPKLLIQFQNNGVVDDSQLPKDRFSAERLKGVDSTLKIQPAKLEDSAVYLCASSLRGPPYEQYFGPGTRLTVT.

This clonotype was counted only a few times. The chain uses TRBV30 and TRBJ2-2; 7 bases align to TRBD1. The germline V gene has CDR1 GTSNPN and CDR2 SVGIG (reference sequence). The ends lost 2 bases at V and 5 bases at J; junction bases unmatched: 8. The CDR3 extends over 15 amino acids. The CDR3 DNA reads TGTGCCTGGAGTAGACTTCAGGGGGAAACCGGGGAGCTGTTTTTT. This translates into CAWSRLQGETGELFF.

This clonotype was counted only a few times. The J gene is TRBJ2-2, the V gene TRBV15, with D tentatively TRBD1 or TRBD2 (5 bases each). Germline CDR1 is LNHNV and CDR2 is YYDKDF (reference sequence). This CDR3 region has 14 residues. Trimming stripped 1 base from V and 6 bases from J, with 9 bases between. CDR3 amino acids: CATSRGGDPGELFF. The CDR3 region has the DNA TGTGCCACCAGCAGAGGAGGGGATCCCGGGGAGCTGTTTTTT.

This clonotype was counted a few times. V usage is TRBV20-1 and J usage is TRBJ1-1, with 7 bases fitting TRBD1. V shed 7 bases and J 1 base; nucleotides not matched to a gene: 9. CDR1 and CDR2 from the germline V gene are DFQATT and SNEGSKA (reference sequence). The length of the CDR3 is 14 residues. The CDR3 region has the DNA TGCAGTGTTCGGACAGGAGGAAAGAACACTGAAGCTTTCTTT. It yields the protein CSVRTGGKNTEAFF.

This chain connects TRBV5-6 to TRBJ2-1; D perhaps matches TRBD2 (6 bases). There are 14 residues in the CDR3. Germline CDR1 and CDR2: SGHDT and YYEEEE. V was shortened by 10 bases and J by 10 bases, with 24 bases between the two germline ends. CDR3 bases: TGTGCCGGCACCTGGGAGGACGGGAACGGGGAGCAGTTCTTC. Its translation: CAGTWEDGNGEQFF. Full variable domain (rest looked up from reference TRBV5-6 and TRBJ2-1): DAGVTQSPTHLIKTRGQQVTLRCSPKSGHDTVSWYQQALGQGPQFIFQYYEEEERQRGNFPDRFSGHQFPNYSSELNVNALLLGDSALYLCAGTWEDGNGEQFFGPGTRLTVL.

The chain couples TRBV5-4 to TRBJ1-2; tentative D call: TRBD1 (6 bases). V lost 3 bases, J lost 4 bases, and 10 bases lay in between. The V gene's germline CDR1 is SGHNT and CDR2 YYREEE (reference sequence). CDR3 length equals 13 residues. This chain's CDR3 is CASSYDRLYGYTF. The CDR3 DNA reads as TGTGCCAGCAGCTATGACAGGCTCTATGGCTACACCTTC.

This chain uses TRBV2 with TRBJ1-3, with a weak D call TRBD1 (6 bases). The ends were cut back, 6 bases at V and 4 bases at J, with 13 bases in the middle. The germline gives CDR1 SNHLY, CDR2 FYNNEI. The CDR3 runs 14 residues. The CDR3 DNA follows: TGTGCCAGCAGAGGGACACAGGTCGGAAACACCATATATTTT. Translated: CASRGTQVGNTIYF.

This chain links TRBV2 with TRBJ2-5; no reliable D call. There are 12 residues in the CDR3. The V end lost 6 bases, the J end lost 1 base, and 6 bases lay between the germline ends. The germline CDR1 and CDR2 sequences are SNHLY and FYNNEI. In DNA form, the CDR3 reads TGTGCCAGCAGGGAAATCCAAGAGACCCAGTACTTC. As protein: CASREIQETQYF.

The V gene is TRBV27, the J gene TRBJ2-7; D possibly corresponds to TRBD2 (6 bases). Germline CDR1 reads MNHEY; CDR2 reads SMNVEV (reference sequence). Trimming removed 5 bases at V and 9 bases at J, with 14 bases between. The CDR3 consists of 12 residues. CDR3 nucleotides: TGTGCCAGCAGTCCCCATATGGGGGGGCAGTACTTC. It translates to CASSPHMGGQYF.

There are a few counts of this clonotype. The chain recombines TRBV20-1 with TRBJ2-3; 9 bases line up with TRBD1. Germline V gene sequence: CDR1 DFQATT, CDR2 SNEGSKA (reference sequence). The CDR3 consists of 14 residues. Losses at the gene ends were 4 bases for V and 2 bases for J; bases not matched to a gene: 4. The CDR3 region is CSAKTGGHTDTQYF. CDR3 bases: TGCAGTGCTAAAACAGGGGGCCACACAGATACGCAGTATTTT.

There are many counts of this clonotype. CDR3 sequence reads: CASSPLQDYEQYV. CDR3 sequence (DNA): TGTGCCAGCTCACCGCTACAGGACTACGAGCAGTACGTC. The chain couples TRBV18 to TRBJ2-7, with D possibly TRBD1 on 5 matching bases. This CDR3 has 13 residues. Germline CDR1 reads KGHSH; CDR2 reads LQKENI. V was clipped by 3 bases and J by 3 bases, with 9 bases between them.

The genes are TRBV20-1 and TRBJ2-3, with a tentative D call TRBD2 (6 bases). CDR1 is DFQATT, CDR2 SNEGSKA, per germline (reference sequence). Between the trimmed V and J ends, which lost 3 bases and 4 bases, there was a span of 11 bases. The CDR3 has 13 amino acids. CDR3 in amino acids: CSASLSGADTQYF. The CDR3 DNA reads TGCAGTGCTAGTCTATCGGGGGCAGATACGCAGTATTTT.

The genes are TRBV5-1 and TRBJ2-2, with 7 bases identical to TRBD2. V shed 0 bases, J shed 3 bases, and the junction held 5 bases outside the gene matches. Germline CDR1 is SGHRS and CDR2 is YFSETQ. This CDR3 region has 16 residues. The DNA for the CDR3 is TGCGCCAGCAGCTTGGGTCGGGAGGCGCACACCGGGGAGCTGTTTTTT. Protein sequence: CASSLGREAHTGELFF.

In its sample, this clonotype was seen a few times. The gene calls are TRBV28 and TRBJ1-2; maybe TRBD1 (6 bases). V gave up 6 bases and J gave up 6 bases, with 14 bases separating them. CDR1 MDHEN and CDR2 SYDVKM come from the germline V gene. The CDR3 contains 13 residues. CDR3 nucleotide sequence: TGTGCCAGCAGAGCAGACAGGCCTCATGGCTACACCTTC. Its translation: CASRADRPHGYTF.

This clonotype has at least ten counts. The chain joins TRBV7-8 to TRBJ2-2, with a weak D call TRBD1 (5 bases). CDR3 length: 15 residues. V gave up 2 bases and J gave up 1 base, with 8 bases separating them. Looked up from germline, CDR1 is SGHVS and CDR2 is FQNEAQ. The DNA of the CDR3 is TGTGCCAGCAGCTTACGCAGGGTGAACACCGGGGAGCTGTTTTTT. This gives the protein CASSLRRVNTGELFF.

V and J are TRBV12-3 or TRBV12-4 and TRBJ1-2; no clear D gene. The CDR3 totals 13 residues. V was trimmed by 6 bases and J by 2 bases, leaving 10 bases between them. CDR3: CASRHTTNYGYTF. The CDR3 DNA reads TGTGCCAGCAGACACACGACCAACTATGGCTACACCTTC.

The chain joins TRBV7-9 to TRBJ1-1; 7 bases are shared with TRBD1. The CDR3 is 14 amino acids. The trim removed 3 bases at V and 5 bases at J, leaving 6 bases unmatched. Germline V CDR1 and CDR2: SEHNR, FQNEAQ (reference sequence). Here the CDR3 DNA reads TGTGCCAGCAGCTTGAGACAGGGCGAGACTGAAGCTTTCTTT. Its protein is CASSLRQGETEAFF.

This clonotype has a count of ten or more. Here the CDR3 DNA reads TGTGCCACCAGCAGAGAGGGAACCAATCAGCCCCAGCATTTT. It yields the protein CATSREGTNQPQHF. The rearrangement uses TRBV15 and TRBJ1-5, with D uncertain. The germline gives CDR1 LNHNV, CDR2 YYDKDF (reference sequence). The CDR3 has 14 amino acids. Trimming stripped 0 bases from V and 3 bases from J, with 6 bases between. Full variable domain (rest looked up from reference TRBV15 and TRBJ1-5): DAMVIQNPRYQVTQFGKPVTLSCSQTLNHNVMYWYQQKSSQAPKLLFHYYDKDFNNEADTPDNFQSRRPNTSFCFLDIRSPGLGDTAMYLCATSREGTNQPQHFGDGTRLSIL.

J is TRBJ2-7 and V is TRBV5-1, with TRBD2 matching 12 bases. This CDR3 is 16 amino acids long. CDR1 SGHRS and CDR2 YFSETQ come from the germline V gene. V was clipped by 0 bases and J by 6 bases; unmatched bases: 7. The CDR3 protein is CASSLGASGGAGEQYF. CDR3 nucleotide sequence: TGCGCCAGCAGCTTGGGGGCTAGCGGGGGGGCAGGCGAGCAGTACTTC.